A single count supports the clone carrying this T cell receptor beta chain. The data were obtained in a study of blood T cell repertoires in COVID-19. Per the original methods: From reference gene primer amplification, estimates of nucleated cell counts were derived. Here immunoSEQ multiplex PCR was the method, and the copy in TCRdb shows in-frame clones only, minus some. D and trimming were read from the DNA, whereas the V and J calls and clone size are those reported in that table. The sample includes about half a million clones, approximately 85% of them seen just once. J lost 3 bases, V lost 7 bases, and 3 bases had no gene match. CDR1 SNHLY and CDR2 FYNNEI come from the germline V gene. The CDR3 length is 14 residues.

The genes are TRBV2 and TRBJ2-2; 9 bases agree with TRBD1. Input material: peripheral blood. The TCR sequence derives from a human donor in a cohort sampled during active COVID-19. CDR3: CASKRQGDTGELFF. For the CDR3, the DNA is TGTGCCAGCAAAAGACAGGGGGACACCGGGGAGCTGTTTTTT.